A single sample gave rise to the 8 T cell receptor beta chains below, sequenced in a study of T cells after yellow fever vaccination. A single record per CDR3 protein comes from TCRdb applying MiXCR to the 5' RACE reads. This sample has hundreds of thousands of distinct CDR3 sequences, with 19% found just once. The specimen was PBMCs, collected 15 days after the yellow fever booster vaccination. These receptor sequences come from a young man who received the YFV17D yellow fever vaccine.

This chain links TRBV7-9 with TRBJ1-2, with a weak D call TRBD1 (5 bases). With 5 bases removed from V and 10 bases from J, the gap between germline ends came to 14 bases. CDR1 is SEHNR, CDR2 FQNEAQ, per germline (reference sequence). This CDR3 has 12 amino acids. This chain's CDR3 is CASSTDRGVYTF. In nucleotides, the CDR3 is TGTGCCAGCAGCACCGATCGAGGGGTCTACACCTTC.

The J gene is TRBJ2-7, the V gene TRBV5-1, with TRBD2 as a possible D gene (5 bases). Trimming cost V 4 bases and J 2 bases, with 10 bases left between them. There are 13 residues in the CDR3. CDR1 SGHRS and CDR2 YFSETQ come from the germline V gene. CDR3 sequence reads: CASSPERAYEQYF. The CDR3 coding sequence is TGCGCCAGCAGCCCGGAGAGGGCCTACGAGCAGTACTTC.

The CDR3 is CSASTGEGTGELFF. In DNA form, the CDR3 reads TGCAGTGCCTCGACAGGGGAGGGCACCGGGGAGCTGTTTTTT. This sequence joins TRBV20-1 and TRBJ2-2; maybe TRBD1 (8 bases). The CDR3 length is 14 residues. Germline assignment: CDR1 DFQATT and CDR2 SNEGSKA (reference sequence). V was cut by 6 bases and J by 4 bases, with 15 bases left in between.

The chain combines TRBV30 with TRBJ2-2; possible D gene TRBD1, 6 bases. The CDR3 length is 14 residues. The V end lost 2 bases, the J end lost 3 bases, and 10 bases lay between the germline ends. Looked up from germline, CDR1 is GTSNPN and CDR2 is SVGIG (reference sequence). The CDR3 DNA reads TGTGCCTGGAGTCTCAGGGGCTACACCGGGGAGCTGTTTTTT. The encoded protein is CAWSLRGYTGELFF.

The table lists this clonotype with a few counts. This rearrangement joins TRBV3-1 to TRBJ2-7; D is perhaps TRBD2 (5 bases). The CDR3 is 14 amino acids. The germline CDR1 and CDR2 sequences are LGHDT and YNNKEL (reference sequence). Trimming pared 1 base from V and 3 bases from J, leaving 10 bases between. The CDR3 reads CASSQAGSIYEQYF. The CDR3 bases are TGTGCCAGCAGCCAAGCGGGAAGCATCTACGAGCAGTACTTC.

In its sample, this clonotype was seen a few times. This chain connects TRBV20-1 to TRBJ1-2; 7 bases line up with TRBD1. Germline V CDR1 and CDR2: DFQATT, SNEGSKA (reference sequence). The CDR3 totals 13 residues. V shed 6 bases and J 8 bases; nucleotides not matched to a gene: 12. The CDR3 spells CSAETGLAEGYTF. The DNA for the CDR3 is TGCAGTGCGGAGACAGGGCTGGCGGAGGGCTACACCTTC.

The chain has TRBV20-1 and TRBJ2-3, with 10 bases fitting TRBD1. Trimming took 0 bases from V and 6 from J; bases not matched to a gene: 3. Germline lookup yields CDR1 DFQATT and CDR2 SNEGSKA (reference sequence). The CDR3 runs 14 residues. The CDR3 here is CSAREGQGRDTQYF. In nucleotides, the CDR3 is TGCAGTGCTAGAGAGGGACAGGGGAGGGATACGCAGTATTTT.

The CDR3 here is CASSFRGGGHQKLFF. The CDR3 nucleotides read TGTGCCAGCAGCTTCCGGGGGGGGGGCCATCAAAAACTGTTTTTT. The V call is TRBV7-2, the J call TRBJ1-4; a possible D gene is TRBD1 (6 bases). V shed 3 bases and J shed 9 bases, with 17 bases lying between them. Looked up from germline, CDR1 is SGHTA and CDR2 is FQGNSA. The CDR3 totals 15 residues.